This entry concerns a single T cell receptor beta chain. This record comes from a study of blood T cell repertoires in COVID-19. Overall study context: Acute and convalescent COVID-19 samples came from the United States, Italy and Spain. In each case, the material was cDNA or gDNA derived from T cells, B-cell-depleted T cells, or PBMCs.

Original processing notes: From reference gene primer amplification, estimates of nucleated cell counts were derived. This table comes from immunoSEQ multiplex PCR, and its TCRdb copy is limited to in-frame clones, with some not included. Clonal size and the V and J genes are those of that table, whereas D and trimming came from the DNA. The sample holds around 310,000 clones, around 89% seen once. J lost 2 bases, V lost 7 bases, and 7 bases had no gene match. The CDR3 has 14 residues. Germline CDR1 is MDHEN and CDR2 is SYDVKM. Sequences were obtained from peripheral blood. The rearrangement joins TRBV28 to TRBJ2-7; 8 nucleotides line up with TRBD1. The receptor was isolated from a woman aged 55-69 years with acute or convalescent COVID-19. This chain's CDR3 is CASTLTGATYEQYF. The CDR3 DNA follows: TGTGCCAGCACCCTGACAGGGGCCACCTACGAGCAGTACTTC.